The 27 T cell receptor beta chains below were found in one sample sequenced in a study of cytomegalovirus exposure and HLA in healthy donors. The PCR was carried out with 60 Vbeta primers and 13 Jbeta primers. Assay used: immunoSEQ multiplex PCR; TCRdb lists only in-frame clones, some missing. The sample totals some 180,000 clones. Sequenced input: PBMCs. All receptors come from a man aged 30-40 years in good health and CMV-seronegative.

This sequence joins TRBV7-9 and TRBJ1-5, with 11 bases aligning to TRBD1. Germline CDR1 is SEHNR and CDR2 is FQNEAQ (reference sequence). The CDR3 totals 18 residues. V gave up 1 base and J gave up 4 bases; unmatched junction bases: 9. CDR3 nucleotide sequence: TGTGCCAGCAGCTTAGACCCCCGGGGGACAGGGGGTAATCAGCCCCAGCATTTT. Amino acids: CASSLDPRGTGGNQPQHF.

The chain couples TRBV25-1 to TRBJ2-1, with TRBD2 matching over 9 bases. V was clipped by 3 bases and J by 0 bases; unmatched bases: 9. Germline V lookup: CDR1 MGHDK, CDR2 SYGVNS. The CDR3 is made up of 18 amino acids. Here the CDR3 reads CASSDSAGGRFSYNEQFF. CDR3 DNA sequence: TGTGCCAGCAGTGATTCCGCGGGGGGGCGCTTCTCCTACAATGAGCAGTTCTTC.

The chain joins TRBV7-3 to TRBJ1-2, with 12 bases lining up with TRBD1. V shed 5 bases and J 8 bases; nucleotides not matched to a gene: 6. CDR1 SGHTA and CDR2 FQGTGA come from the germline V gene. This CDR3 is built from 14 residues. CDR3 coding DNA: TGTGCCAGCAGCCCAGCCGGGACAGGGGGCGGCTACACCTTC. The encoded protein is CASSPAGTGGGYTF. Full variable domain (remainder filled in from reference TRBV7-3 and TRBJ1-2): GAGVSQTPSNKVTEKGKYVELRCDPISGHTALYWYRQSLGQGPEFLIYFQGTGAADDSGLPNDRFFAVRPEGSVSTLKIQRTERGDSAVYLCASSPAGTGGGYTFGSGTRLTVV.

The chain employs TRBV7-6 and TRBJ2-1; D perhaps matches TRBD2 (5 bases). CDR1 is SGHVS and CDR2 is FNYEAQ in the germline V gene. Trimming stripped 1 base from V and 3 bases from J, with 13 bases between. CDR3 length: 16 amino acids. In DNA, the CDR3 is TGTGCCAGCAGCTTAGGGCCGGGAACTAACTACAATGAGCAGTTCTTC. This encodes CASSLGPGTNYNEQFF.

This chain connects TRBV5-6 to TRBJ2-1; 11 bases fit TRBD2. The CDR3 extends over 17 amino acids. Germline lookup yields CDR1 SGHDT and CDR2 YYEEEE. J gave up 4 bases and V 3 bases, and 9 bases lay outside the gene matches. The CDR3 loop reads CASSSQLAGANYNEQFF. The CDR3 nucleotides are TGTGCCAGCAGCTCTCAACTAGCGGGAGCGAATTACAATGAGCAGTTCTTC.

The chain carries TRBV28 and TRBJ1-2; 7 positions agree with TRBD1. The CDR3 extends over 16 amino acids. In germline, CDR1 is MDHEN, CDR2 SYDVKM. J gave up 5 bases and V 10 bases, and 19 bases lay outside the gene matches. DNA for the CDR3: TGTGCCATTCACCAACTATCTTCCGGGACAGAATATGGCTACACCTTC. Encoded protein: CAIHQLSSGTEYGYTF.

V and J are TRBV19 and TRBJ2-3; TRBD2 matches 9 bases. CDR1 and CDR2 from the germline V gene are LNHDA and SQIVND (reference sequence). This CDR3 is 15 amino acids long. The ends lost 7 bases at V and 2 bases at J; junction bases unmatched: 7. CDR3 residues: CASTRGLASTDTQYF. Here the CDR3 DNA reads TGTGCCAGTACCAGAGGACTAGCGTCCACAGATACGCAGTATTTT.

DNA of the CDR3: TGTGCCAGCAGCTTCCAGGGGTACGACTACGGACTAGCGAACAATGAGCAGTTCTTC. Translating it yields CASSFQGYDYGLANNEQFF. The chain recombines TRBV9 with TRBJ2-1; 9 bases are a match to TRBD2. The V gene end was trimmed by 4 bases and the J gene end by 5 bases; junction bases not matched to a gene: 19. The CDR3 loop spans 19 amino acids. Germline assignment: CDR1 SGDLS and CDR2 YYNGEE.

CDR3 residues: CASSPGVGNEQFF. For the CDR3, the DNA is TGTGCCAGCAGCCCAGGGGTAGGGAATGAGCAGTTCTTC. V is TRBV7-3 and J is TRBJ2-1, with a tentative D call TRBD1 (6 bases). The germline CDR1 and CDR2 sequences are SGHTA and FQGTGA. Trimming shortened V by 5 bases and J by 7 bases, and 12 bases separated the two germline ends. CDR3 size: 13 residues.

V and J are TRBV10-3 and TRBJ1-2, with 8 bases identical to TRBD1. Germline CDR1 is ENHRY and CDR2 is SYGVKD. The CDR3 totals 15 residues. V was pared by 0 bases and J by 6 bases, with 6 bases of the junction left unmatched. CDR3 amino acids: CAISESGTGPHGYTF. Here the CDR3 DNA reads TGTGCCATCAGTGAGTCAGGGACAGGTCCTCATGGCTACACCTTC.

V is TRBV23-1 and J is TRBJ2-1; 11 nucleotides line up with TRBD2. TRBV23-1 is given ORF status, its function remaining uncertain. The CDR3 spans 17 residues. Trimming took 1 base from V and 3 from J; bases not matched to a gene: 5. The DNA of the CDR3 is TGCGCCAGCAGTCAATACCCTCTAGCGGGAGGCTACAATGAGCAGTTCTTC. This sequence encodes CASSQYPLAGGYNEQFF.

The V call is TRBV29-1, the J call TRBJ2-5; 9 nucleotides match TRBD1. V dropped 6 bases and J dropped 1; count of bases not matched to a gene: 9. Looked up from germline, CDR1 is SQVTM and CDR2 is ANQGSEA. CDR3 length: 15 residues. As DNA, the CDR3 is TGCAGCGTCGAACGTTTGACAGGGGGCCAAGAGACCCAGTACTTC. Encoded protein: CSVERLTGGQETQYF.

This chain connects TRBV29-1 to TRBJ2-3; TRBD2 matches at 14 bases. Germline V gene lookup returns CDR1 SQVTM and CDR2 ANQGSEA. The V and J ends lost 4 bases and 6 bases, in that order; junction bases with no gene match: 15. The CDR3 loop spans 18 amino acids. The CDR3 is CSVGGTSGGPPRMDTQYF. The DNA for the CDR3 is TGCAGCGTTGGGGGGACTAGCGGGGGCCCCCCTAGAATGGATACGCAGTATTTT.

This chain links TRBV28 with TRBJ1-2; D is ambiguous. V was shortened by 3 bases and J by 4 bases, with 9 bases between the two germline ends. Germline V gene lookup returns CDR1 MDHEN and CDR2 SYDVKM. The CDR3 length is 13 residues. In nucleotides, the CDR3 is TGTGCCAGCAGTTTCAGGTGGGCCTATGGCTACACCTTC. The encoded protein is CASSFRWAYGYTF.

V usage is TRBV7-2 and J usage is TRBJ1-5; D gene unclear. With 2 bases removed from V and 3 bases from J, the gap between germline ends came to 8 bases. Germline V gene sequence: CDR1 SGHTA, CDR2 FQGNSA. This CDR3 is 14 amino acids long. The CDR3 region is CASSLKAVNQPQHF. The CDR3 bases are TGTGCCAGCAGCTTAAAGGCGGTCAATCAGCCCCAGCATTTT.

The rearrangement uses TRBV7-8 and TRBJ2-7; D might be TRBD2 (6 bases). Germline V gives CDR1 SGHVS, CDR2 FQNEAQ. The CDR3 spans 13 residues. V lost 3 bases and J 5 bases, leaving 11 bases between the germline ends. CDR3 protein: CASSLDGSNEQYF. CDR3 nucleotide sequence: TGTGCCAGCAGCTTGGACGGGAGTAACGAGCAGTACTTC.

J is TRBJ2-2 and V is TRBV21-1; whether TRBD1, the table's D call, matches the DNA was not checked. TRBV21-1 is labeled a pseudogene. The CDR3 is made up of 12 amino acids. The CDR3 region has the DNA TGTGCCAGCGGGTACAGGGCCGGGGAGCTGTTTTTT. Its translation is CASGYRAGELFF.

The chain's CDR3 is CASSPPRDRGRAYGYTF. In nucleotides, the CDR3 is TGTGCCAGTAGTCCTCCGCGGGACAGGGGGCGCGCCTATGGCTACACCTTC. This chain links TRBV19 with TRBJ1-2, with TRBD1 matching over 12 bases. J lost 4 bases, V lost 5 bases, and 11 bases had no gene match. Germline CDR1 is LNHDA and CDR2 is SQIVND (reference sequence). This CDR3 has 17 amino acids.

This chain joins TRBV5-1 and TRBJ2-5; a possible D gene is TRBD1 (5 bases). The CDR3 spans 14 residues. Between the trimmed V and J ends, which lost 2 bases and 0 bases, there was a span of 8 bases. CDR1 is SGHRS and CDR2 is YFSETQ in the germline V gene. The DNA for the CDR3 is TGCGCCAGCAGCTTTGCAGGGAACCAAGAGACCCAGTACTTC. This gives the protein CASSFAGNQETQYF.

The chain is built from TRBV7-8 and TRBJ2-1; possible D gene TRBD2, 6 bases. The ends were cut back, 5 bases at V and 0 bases at J, with 20 bases in the middle. Germline loops: CDR1 SGHVS, CDR2 FQNEAQ. There are 18 residues in the CDR3. The CDR3 coding sequence is TGTGCCAGCAGCACGCTTGCGGGACGGAATGGCTCCTACAATGAGCAGTTCTTC. Amino acids: CASSTLAGRNGSYNEQFF.

In the case of this clone: Other DNA sequences in the same sample also yield this CDR3. The chain is built from TRBV5-1 and TRBJ2-7; D ambiguous. Trimming took off 0 bases at V and 4 bases at J, with 5 bases between the two ends. Germline CDR1 SGHRS, CDR2 YFSETQ. CDR3 length: 12 residues. CDR3 in DNA: TGCGCCAGCAGCTTGGGAGGTTACGAGCAGTACTTC. As protein: CASSLGGYEQYF.

The chain uses TRBV5-4 and TRBJ1-2; the match to TRBD1 covers 7 bases. Germline V lookup: CDR1 SGHNT, CDR2 YYREEE (reference sequence). The CDR3 sequence is 17 residues long. Trimming took 4 bases from V and 1 from J; bases not matched to a gene: 13. The DNA of the CDR3 is TGTGCCAGCAGCCCTATTCCAGGGGGAAACCTTAACTATGGCTACACCTTC. Residues: CASSPIPGGNLNYGYTF.

V and J are TRBV5-1 and TRBJ2-6; D unresolved. Between the trimmed V and J ends, which lost 4 bases and 1 base, there was a span of 12 bases. Per germline, CDR1 SGHRS and CDR2 YFSETQ. The CDR3 is 16 residues long. CDR3 DNA sequence: TGCGCCAGCAGCCCGACTCCGAGTTCTGGGGCCAACGTCCTGACTTTC. This gives the protein CASSPTPSSGANVLTF.

The CDR3 spells CSATSGGAGETQYF. In nucleotides, the CDR3 is TGCAGCGCGACTAGCGGGGGGGCCGGCGAGACCCAGTACTTC. The chain uses TRBV29-1 and TRBJ2-5; TRBD2 aligns across 14 bases. Germline V lookup: CDR1 SQVTM, CDR2 ANQGSEA. The CDR3 loop spans 14 amino acids. J was trimmed by 5 bases and V by 7 bases; bases with no gene match: 6.

The V and J genes are TRBV19 and TRBJ2-7, with D possibly matching TRBD1 (6 bases). Germline V gene sequence: CDR1 LNHDA, CDR2 SQIVND (reference sequence). Trimming removed 6 bases at V and 6 bases at J, with 12 bases between. The CDR3 is 12 residues long. This chain's CDR3 is CASSLGAGEQYF. For the CDR3, the DNA is TGTGCCAGTAGCCTGGGGGCTGGCGAGCAGTACTTC.

The chain employs TRBV19 and TRBJ1-1, with 12 positions matching TRBD1. This CDR3 contains 17 residues. Per the germline V gene, CDR1 is LNHDA and CDR2 is SQIVND (reference sequence). V was pared by 4 bases and J by 3 bases, with 9 bases of the junction left unmatched. The CDR3 spells CASSTGTGGSWDTEAFF. The CDR3 DNA follows: TGTGCCAGTAGTACTGGGACAGGGGGCAGTTGGGACACTGAAGCTTTCTTT.

The gene calls are TRBV4-1 and TRBJ1-5; D unclear. Germline V gene lookup returns CDR1 MGHRA and CDR2 YSYEKL. The V end was cut by 3 bases, the J end by 3 bases, with 15 bases between. The CDR3 runs 16 residues. CDR3 region: CASSHLGGSNNQPQHF. In DNA form, the CDR3 reads TGCGCCAGCAGCCACCTAGGAGGGTCCAACAATCAGCCCCAGCATTTT.